One T cell receptor beta chain is described in this entry. What it recognizes is unknown. This entry belongs to a study of T cell clonotyping in hematopoietic cell transplantation. As for the study in general: Recipient samples before transplant were obtained post-cytoreduction.

The study, taken as a whole, reports: Few recipient clonotypes overlapped donors; over 97% were de novo at given depth. Without cell sorting, CD4 versus CD8 contributions remain unresolved.

Time point described: recipient sample about 28 days before transplant, after cytoreduction. Recipients were bled about 28 days pretransplant and at posttransplant days 30, 100, 180. The CDR3 extends over 17 amino acids. J gave up 0 bases and V 6 bases, and 11 bases lay outside the gene matches. Germline-derived CDR1 and CDR2 are PRHDT and FYEKMQ (reference sequence). TCRdb keeps only in-frame clones here, not all; method: immunoSEQ multiplex PCR. The data show some 26,000 clones, approximately 86% seen once. The TCR comes from a man aged 40-55 years with acute myeloid leukemia. Some clones in this sample may be carry-over from other donors' samples. The source material was peripheral blood mononuclear cells, sampled before stem cell transplant. The chain links TRBV13 to TRBJ2-1; 7 bases align to TRBD2. CDR3 DNA sequence: TGTGCCAGCAGGCTTTTAGCGGGTACGAGCTCCTACAATGAGCAGTTCTTC. Its translation is CASRLLAGTSSYNEQFF.